This TCR beta chain was profiled in a study of T cell responses to AZD1222 COVID-19 vaccine. Study-wide findings and caveats: Rises in breadth and depth of Spike-specific TCRs came after two AZD1222 doses. Baseline serostatus was positive in only a handful of AZD1222 recipients. Nearly half of the spike-specific TCRs reportedly recognize variant regions that carry no mutations.

As regards this clone: Its antigen remains unidentified.

CDR3 length equals 14 residues. Trimming pared 0 bases from V and 2 bases from J, leaving 8 bases between. Germline-derived CDR1 and CDR2 are SGHTS and YDEGEE. Repertoires were generated with immunoSEQ multiplex PCR, while TCRdb's copy carries only in-frame clones and drops some. There are about 160,000 clones in the sample; 85% to 90% occur only once, and approximately 4.5% lies in the top ten. The receptor's source is an adult who received the AZD1222 COVID-19 vaccine. Sequencing was performed on peripheral blood, taken 28 days after the second AZD1222 dose. The chain employs TRBV5-8 and TRBJ2-5; weak D call: TRBD1 (6 bases). CDR3 sequence reads: CASSLVTGQETQYF. CDR3 nucleotides: TGTGCCAGCAGCTTGGTGACAGGTCAAGAGACCCAGTACTTC.